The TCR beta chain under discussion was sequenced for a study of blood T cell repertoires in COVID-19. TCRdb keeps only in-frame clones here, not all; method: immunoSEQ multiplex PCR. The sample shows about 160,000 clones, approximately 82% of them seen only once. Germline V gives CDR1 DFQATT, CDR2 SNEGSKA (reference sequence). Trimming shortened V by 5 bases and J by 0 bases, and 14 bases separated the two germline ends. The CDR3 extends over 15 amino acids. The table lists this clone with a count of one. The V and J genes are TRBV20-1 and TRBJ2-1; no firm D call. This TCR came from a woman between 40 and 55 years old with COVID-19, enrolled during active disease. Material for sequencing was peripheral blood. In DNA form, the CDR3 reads TGCAGTGCTGGTGGTGGCCGCAGCTCCTACAATGAGCAGTTCTTC. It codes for CSAGGGRSSYNEQFF.